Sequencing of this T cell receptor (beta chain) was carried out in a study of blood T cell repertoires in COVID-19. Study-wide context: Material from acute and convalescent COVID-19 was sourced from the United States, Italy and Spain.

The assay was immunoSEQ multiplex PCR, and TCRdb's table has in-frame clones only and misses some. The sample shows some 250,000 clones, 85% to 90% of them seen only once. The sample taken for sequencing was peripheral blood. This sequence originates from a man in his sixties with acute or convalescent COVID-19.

This CDR3 is CASSLQGAGNTIYF. CDR3 in DNA: TGCGCCAGCAGCTTGCAGGGGGCTGGAAACACCATATATTTT. The rearrangement joins TRBV5-1 to TRBJ1-3, with TRBD1 identical over 7 bases. The CDR3 totals 14 residues. The germline V gene has CDR1 SGHRS and CDR2 YFSETQ. V lost 1 base, J lost 2 bases, and 0 bases stayed unmatched.